This T cell receptor beta chain was sequenced during a study of regulatory T cells in long-lasting Graves disease. Study background: Persistent Graves' disease meant over 5 years of antithyroid drugs with positive TSH receptor antibodies. Whole-study findings and limits: Few sampled subjects may have lowered accuracy.

The CDR3 is made up of 16 amino acids. The V gene's germline CDR1 is MGHRA and CDR2 YSYEKL. V lost 1 base to trimming and J lost 4 bases, with 16 bases between them. Arm-PCR of CDR3 regions with iRepertoire HTBI primers generated TCR beta libraries. Original processing notes: Among the samples, 60 or so TRBV and 14 to 15 TRBJ segments were identified. Each CDR3 protein gets one entry after TCRdb re-called the multiplex PCR reads with MiXCR. These V and J calls derive from TCRdb rather than the authors' analysis. The sample contains a few hundred thousand distinct CDR3 sequences, 20% to 25% of which appear only once. Details on this clonotype: As yet, its antigen is unknown.

Documented time point: persistent/refractory GD, antithyroid drugs over 5 years with positive TRAb. RNA extracted from PBMCs served as the sequencing template. The EDTA tubes were filled with approximately 10 milliliters of drawn peripheral blood. The V gene is TRBV4-1, the J gene TRBJ2-5; possible D gene TRBD2, 5 bases. The input for sequencing was peripheral blood mononuclear cells (PBMCs), taken when the disease was refractory, from a patient treated with antithyroid drugs. The TCR originated in a female donor with Graves disease. DNA for the CDR3: TGCGCCAGCAGCCAAGTGGTAGCGTCAAGTTCAGAGACCCAGTACTTC. Amino acid sequence: CASSQVVASSSETQYF.